Each of the 14 T cell receptor beta chains below was sequenced from the same sample in a study of blood T cell repertoires in COVID-19. TCRdb keeps only in-frame clones here, not all; method: immunoSEQ multiplex PCR. The data contain a few hundred thousand clones, 80% to 90% of them singletons. Sequenced sample: PBMCs or T cells enriched from blood (not recorded which). The receptors shown here come from a woman aged 18-29 years who had recovered from COVID-19.

This chain connects TRBV7-3 to TRBJ2-2; no clear D. The CDR3 has 15 amino acids. CDR1 and CDR2 from the germline V gene are SGHTA and FQGTGA. Trimming left V 6 bases short and J 0 bases short, with 11 bases between. The CDR3, as DNA: TGTGCCAGCAGTCTAAACGCCGCGAACACCGGGGAGCTGTTTTTT. This codes for CASSLNAANTGELFF.

CDR3 protein: CASSSHRGQPQHF. CDR3 sequence (DNA): TGTGCCAGCAGCTCCCACAGGGGTCAGCCCCAGCATTTT. V usage is TRBV7-2 and J usage is TRBJ1-5; 7 bases match TRBD1. CDR3 length: 13 residues. Germline lookup yields CDR1 SGHTA and CDR2 FQGNSA. Trimming cost V 4 bases and J 6 bases; bases outside gene matches: 3.

Concerning this clone: This same CDR3 is encoded by further DNA sequences in the sample. The chain employs TRBV12-3 or TRBV12-4 and TRBJ1-6; D remains unclear. The CDR3 has 11 residues. The V end was cut by 6 bases, the J end by 6 bases, with 3 bases between. The CDR3 DNA is TGTGCCAGCAGCCTTAATTCACCCCTCCACTTT. Encoded protein: CASSLNSPLHF.

This chain connects TRBV12-3 or TRBV12-4 to TRBJ2-5; TRBD1 matches 9 bases. V trimming: 5 bases; J trimming: 4 bases; junction bases outside the gene matches: 2. CDR3 length: 13 residues. CDR3 sequence reads: CASSPTGGETQYF. CDR3 nucleotide sequence: TGTGCCAGCAGTCCGACAGGGGGAGAGACCCAGTACTTC.

V and J are TRBV4-1 and TRBJ1-1, with D hard to call. Trimming shortened V by 0 bases and J by 1 base, and 6 bases separated the two germline ends. Germline CDR1 and CDR2: MGHRA and YSYEKL. This CDR3 contains 14 residues. CDR3 sequence: CASSQDVRNTEAFF. The CDR3 bases are TGCGCCAGCAGCCAAGATGTCAGGAACACTGAAGCTTTCTTT.

V is TRBV5-1 and J is TRBJ2-2; D perhaps matches TRBD2 (6 bases). CDR1 SGHRS and CDR2 YFSETQ come from the germline V gene. V gave up 1 base and J gave up 3 bases, with 10 bases separating them. This CDR3 has 15 residues. The CDR3 loop is CASSLREDYTGELFF. The CDR3 DNA is TGCGCCAGCAGCTTGAGGGAGGATTACACCGGGGAGCTGTTTTTT. Variable domain in full (rest from reference TRBV5-1 and TRBJ2-2): KAGVTQTPRYLIKTRGQQVTLSCSPISGHRSVSWYQQTPGQGLQFLFEYFSETQRNKGNFPGRFSGRQFSNSRSEMNVSTLELGDSALYLCASSLREDYTGELFFGEGSRLTVL.

The rearrangement uses TRBV28 and TRBJ2-1; D not resolved. V was shortened by 5 bases and J by 8 bases, with 7 bases between the two germline ends. From germline, CDR1 is MDHEN and CDR2 SYDVKM. CDR3 size: 11 residues. CDR3 region: CASSGLYEQFF. DNA for the CDR3: TGTGCCAGCAGTGGGCTTTATGAGCAGTTCTTC.

The chain joins TRBV6-5 to TRBJ2-7; D is perhaps TRBD1 (7 bases). The CDR3 length is 14 residues. Trimming removed 4 bases from V and 4 bases from J, with 14 bases in between. From germline, CDR1 is MNHEY and CDR2 SVGAGI. In DNA form, the CDR3 reads TGTGCCAGCAGTTCCGCGGGACAGCCGTACGAGCAGTACTTC. This encodes CASSSAGQPYEQYF.

The J gene is TRBJ1-1, the V gene TRBV7-2; D ambiguous. Germline V gene sequence: CDR1 SGHTA, CDR2 FQGNSA. The germline V and J ends were trimmed by 1 base and 1 base, with 10 bases remaining between them. The CDR3 sequence is 15 residues long. CDR3 bases: TGTGCCAGCAGCTTAGTGGTCGGTGAGAACACTGAAGCTTTCTTT. This gives the protein CASSLVVGENTEAFF.

The rearrangement links TRBV28 to TRBJ1-4, with 7 positions matching TRBD1. Germline lookup yields CDR1 MDHEN and CDR2 SYDVKM. The junction had 9 bases not matched to a gene; V was cut back by 4 bases and J by 4 bases. CDR3 size: 16 residues. CDR3 region: CASSSPGTANNEKLFF. CDR3 DNA: TGTGCCAGCAGTTCCCCCGGGACAGCCAATAATGAAAAACTGTTTTTT.

The genes are TRBV5-6 and TRBJ2-7; possibly TRBD2 for D (6 bases). V was pared by 4 bases and J by 1 base, with 9 bases between. CDR1 and CDR2 from the germline V gene are SGHDT and YYEEEE. The CDR3 runs 13 residues. The CDR3 sequence: CASSAGPSYEQYF. The CDR3 nucleotides read TGTGCCAGCAGCGCGGGGCCTTCCTACGAGCAGTACTTC.

The gene calls are TRBV6-5 and TRBJ2-1; the match to TRBD2 covers 10 bases. The germline gives CDR1 MNHEY, CDR2 SVGAGI. The CDR3 covers 14 residues. The ends lost 6 bases at V and 7 bases at J; junction bases unmatched: 6. CDR3 DNA: TGTGCCAGCAGCCGGACTAGCGGACGAAATGAGCAGTTCTTC. Translated, it gives CASSRTSGRNEQFF.

The rearrangement uses TRBV27 and TRBJ2-5; D uncertain. Germline-derived CDR1 and CDR2 are MNHEY and SMNVEV (reference sequence). With 4 bases removed from V and 3 bases from J, the gap between germline ends came to 21 bases. CDR3 length: 17 amino acids. CDR3 amino acids: CASSSQPGDELEETQYF. CDR3 nucleotide sequence: TGTGCCAGCAGTTCCCAACCGGGTGATGAACTGGAAGAGACCCAGTACTTC.

Only one count was recorded for this clone. The chain joins TRBV7-3 to TRBJ1-6; D gene ambiguous. In germline, CDR1 is SGHTA, CDR2 FQGTGA. V lost 5 bases and J lost 6, with 11 bases in between. The CDR3 extends over 14 amino acids. The CDR3: CASSQTITNSPLHF. DNA of the CDR3: TGTGCCAGCAGCCAGACAATCACTAATTCACCCCTCCACTTT.